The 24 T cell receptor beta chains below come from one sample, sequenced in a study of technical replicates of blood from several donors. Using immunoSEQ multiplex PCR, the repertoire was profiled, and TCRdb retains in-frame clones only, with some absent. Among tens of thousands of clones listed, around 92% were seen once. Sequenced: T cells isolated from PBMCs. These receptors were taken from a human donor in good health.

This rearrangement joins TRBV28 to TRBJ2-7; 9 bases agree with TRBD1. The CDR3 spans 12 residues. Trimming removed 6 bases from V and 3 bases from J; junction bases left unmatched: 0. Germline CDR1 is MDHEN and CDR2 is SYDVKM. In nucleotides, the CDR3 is TGTGCCAGCAGGGACAGGGGCTACGAGCAGTACTTC. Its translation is CASRDRGYEQYF.

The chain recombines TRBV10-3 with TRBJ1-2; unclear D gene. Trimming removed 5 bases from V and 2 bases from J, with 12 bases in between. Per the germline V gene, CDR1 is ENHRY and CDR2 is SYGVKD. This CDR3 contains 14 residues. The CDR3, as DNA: TGTGCCATCAGTTTTGGAGTTCTCAACTATGGCTACACCTTC. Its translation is CAISFGVLNYGYTF.

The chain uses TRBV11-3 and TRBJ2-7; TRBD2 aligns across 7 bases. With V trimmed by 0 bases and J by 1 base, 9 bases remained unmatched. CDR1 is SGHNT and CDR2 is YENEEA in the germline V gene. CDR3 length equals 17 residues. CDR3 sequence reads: CASSLEEVAGYSYEQYF. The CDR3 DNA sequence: TGTGCCAGCAGCTTAGAGGAAGTAGCGGGTTATTCCTACGAGCAGTACTTC.

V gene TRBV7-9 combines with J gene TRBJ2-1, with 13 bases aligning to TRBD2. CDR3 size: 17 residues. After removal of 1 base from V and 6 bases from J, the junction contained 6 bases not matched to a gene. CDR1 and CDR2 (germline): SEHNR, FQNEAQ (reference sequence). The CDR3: CASSLVTSGRDPNEQFF. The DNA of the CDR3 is TGTGCCAGCAGCTTAGTAACTAGCGGGAGGGACCCCAATGAGCAGTTCTTC.

This CDR3 reads CASSPRLAGGSDTQYF. CDR3 coding DNA: TGTGCCAGCAGCCCCCGACTAGCGGGAGGTTCAGATACGCAGTATTTT. The rearrangement uses TRBV11-3 and TRBJ2-3, with 13 bases matching TRBD2. CDR3 length: 16 amino acids. Germline V gives CDR1 SGHNT, CDR2 YENEEA. V was clipped by 5 bases and J by 4 bases; unmatched bases: 6.

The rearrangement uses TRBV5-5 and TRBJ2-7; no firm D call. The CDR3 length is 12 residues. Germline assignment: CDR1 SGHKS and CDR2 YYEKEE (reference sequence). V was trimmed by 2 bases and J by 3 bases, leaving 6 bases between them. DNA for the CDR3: TGTGCCAGCAGCTTTGGCGGCTACGAGCAGTACTTC. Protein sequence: CASSFGGYEQYF.

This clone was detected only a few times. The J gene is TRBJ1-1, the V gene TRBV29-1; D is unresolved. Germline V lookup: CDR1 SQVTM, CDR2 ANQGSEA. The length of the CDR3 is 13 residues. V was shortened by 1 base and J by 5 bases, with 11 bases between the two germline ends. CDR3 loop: CSVEVVRETEAFF. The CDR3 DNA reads TGCAGCGTTGAAGTTGTGAGAGAGACTGAAGCTTTCTTT.

This CDR3 reads CASSPKGTLLGNTIYF. As DNA, the CDR3 is TGTGCCAGCAGCCCAAAGGGGACACTTCTTGGAAACACCATATATTTT. The rearrangement joins TRBV9 to TRBJ1-3, with a possible D match to TRBD1 (6 bases). The germline V gene encodes CDR1 SGDLS and CDR2 YYNGEE. V was clipped by 4 bases and J by 3 bases, with 17 bases between them. The CDR3 is 16 amino acids.

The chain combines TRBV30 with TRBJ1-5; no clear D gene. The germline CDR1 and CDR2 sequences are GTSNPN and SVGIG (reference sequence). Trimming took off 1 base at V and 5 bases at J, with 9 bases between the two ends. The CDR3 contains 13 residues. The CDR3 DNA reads TGTGCCTGGAGTGGACAATCGTATCAGCCCCAGCATTTT. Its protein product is CAWSGQSYQPQHF.

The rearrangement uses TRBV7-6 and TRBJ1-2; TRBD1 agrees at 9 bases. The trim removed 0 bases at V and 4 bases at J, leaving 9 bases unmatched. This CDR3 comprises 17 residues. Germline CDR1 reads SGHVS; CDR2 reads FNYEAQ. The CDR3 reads CASSLAGTGIRGYGYTF. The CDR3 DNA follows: TGTGCCAGCAGCTTAGCCGGGACAGGGATTAGAGGCTATGGCTACACCTTC.

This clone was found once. The CDR3 DNA reads TGTGCCAGCAGCTTTTTCTTAGCGAACACTGAAGCTTTCTTT. It specifies CASSFFLANTEAFF. The chain combines TRBV5-8 with TRBJ1-1; D is unresolved. From germline, CDR1 is SGHTS and CDR2 YDEGEE. The CDR3 is 14 residues long. V dropped 2 bases and J dropped 1 base, with 9 bases sitting between them.

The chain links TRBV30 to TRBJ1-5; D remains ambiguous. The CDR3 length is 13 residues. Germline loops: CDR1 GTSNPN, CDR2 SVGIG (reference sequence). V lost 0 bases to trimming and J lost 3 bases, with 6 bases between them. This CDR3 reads CAWSVHLNQPQHF. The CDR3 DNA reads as TGTGCCTGGAGTGTACACCTCAATCAGCCCCAGCATTTT.

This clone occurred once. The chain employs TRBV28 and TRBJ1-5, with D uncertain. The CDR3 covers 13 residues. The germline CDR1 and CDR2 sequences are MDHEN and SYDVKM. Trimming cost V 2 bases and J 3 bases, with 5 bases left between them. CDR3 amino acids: CASSLTDNQPQHF. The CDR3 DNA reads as TGTGCCAGCAGTTTAACAGACAATCAGCCCCAGCATTTT.

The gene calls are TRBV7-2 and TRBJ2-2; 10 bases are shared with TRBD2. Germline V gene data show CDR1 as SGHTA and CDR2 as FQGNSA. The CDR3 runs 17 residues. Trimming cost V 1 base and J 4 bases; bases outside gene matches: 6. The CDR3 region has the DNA TGTGCCAGCAGCTTAGATACCGCTAGCGGGAGCACCGGGGAGCTGTTTTTT. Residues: CASSLDTASGSTGELFF.

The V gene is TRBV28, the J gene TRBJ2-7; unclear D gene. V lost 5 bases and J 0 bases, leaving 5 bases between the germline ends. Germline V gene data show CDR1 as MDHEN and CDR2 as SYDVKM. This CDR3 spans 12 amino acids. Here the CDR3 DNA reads TGTGCCAGCAGTCCCGGCTCCTACGAGCAGTACTTC. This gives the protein CASSPGSYEQYF.

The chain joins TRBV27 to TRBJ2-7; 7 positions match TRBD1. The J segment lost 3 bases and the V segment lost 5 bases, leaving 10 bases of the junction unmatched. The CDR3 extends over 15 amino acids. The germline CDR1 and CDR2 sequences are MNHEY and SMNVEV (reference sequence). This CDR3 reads CASSLRAGGHYEQYF. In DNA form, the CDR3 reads TGTGCCAGCAGTCTCAGGGCAGGGGGACACTACGAGCAGTACTTC.

The CDR3 DNA reads as TGTGCCAGCAGCTTCAGTTACGAGCAGTACTTC. Amino acids: CASSFSYEQYF. The gene calls are TRBV5-5 and TRBJ2-7, with D unresolved. This CDR3 region has 11 residues. V lost 2 bases to trimming and J lost 4 bases, with 4 bases between them. Germline V gene lookup returns CDR1 SGHKS and CDR2 YYEKEE (reference sequence).

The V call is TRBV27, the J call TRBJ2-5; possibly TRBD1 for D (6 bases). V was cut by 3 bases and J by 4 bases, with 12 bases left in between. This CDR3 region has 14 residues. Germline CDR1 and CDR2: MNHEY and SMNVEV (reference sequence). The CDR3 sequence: CASSLVQGAETQYF. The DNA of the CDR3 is TGTGCCAGCAGTTTGGTACAGGGTGCAGAGACCCAGTACTTC.

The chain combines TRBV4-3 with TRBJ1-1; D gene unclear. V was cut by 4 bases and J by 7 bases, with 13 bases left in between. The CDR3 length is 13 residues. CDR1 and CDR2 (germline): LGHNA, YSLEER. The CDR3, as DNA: TGCGCCAGCAGCCCAGTCGGAGGTTTTGAAGCTTTCTTT. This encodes CASSPVGGFEAFF.

CDR3 sequence (DNA): TGTGCCAGCAGTGTGGACAGGGTAGACTATGGCTACACCTTC. Protein sequence: CASSVDRVDYGYTF. This chain joins TRBV6-1 and TRBJ1-2; 8 nucleotides line up with TRBD1. This CDR3 comprises 14 residues. The junction had 4 bases not matched to a gene; V was cut back by 4 bases and J by 3 bases. Germline values: CDR1 MNHNS, CDR2 SASEGT.

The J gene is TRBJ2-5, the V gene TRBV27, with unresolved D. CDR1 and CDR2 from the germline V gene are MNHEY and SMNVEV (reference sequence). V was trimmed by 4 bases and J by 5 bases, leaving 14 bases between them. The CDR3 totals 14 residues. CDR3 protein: CASSSTYAGETQYF. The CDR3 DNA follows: TGTGCCAGCAGTTCTACCTATGCCGGGGAGACCCAGTACTTC.

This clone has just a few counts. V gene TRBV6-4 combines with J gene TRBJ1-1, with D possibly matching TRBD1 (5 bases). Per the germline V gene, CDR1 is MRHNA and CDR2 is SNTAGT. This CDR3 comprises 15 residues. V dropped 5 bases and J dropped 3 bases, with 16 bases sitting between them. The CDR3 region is CASSISGTRDTEAFF. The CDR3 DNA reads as TGTGCCAGCAGTATTTCCGGGACTAGGGACACTGAAGCTTTCTTT.

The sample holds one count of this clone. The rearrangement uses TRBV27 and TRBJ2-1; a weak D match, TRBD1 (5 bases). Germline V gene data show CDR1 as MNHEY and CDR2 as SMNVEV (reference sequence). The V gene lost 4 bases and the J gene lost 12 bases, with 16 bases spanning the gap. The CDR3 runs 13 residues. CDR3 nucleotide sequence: TGTGCCAGCAGTTCGGATAGGGGAAGAACGCAGTTCTTC. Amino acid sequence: CASSSDRGRTQFF.

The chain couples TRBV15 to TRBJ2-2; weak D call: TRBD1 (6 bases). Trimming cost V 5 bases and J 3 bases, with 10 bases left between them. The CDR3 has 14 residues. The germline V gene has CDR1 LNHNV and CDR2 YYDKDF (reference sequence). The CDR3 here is CATSARTDTGELFF. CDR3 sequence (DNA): TGTGCCACCAGCGCGCGGACAGACACCGGGGAGCTGTTTTTT.